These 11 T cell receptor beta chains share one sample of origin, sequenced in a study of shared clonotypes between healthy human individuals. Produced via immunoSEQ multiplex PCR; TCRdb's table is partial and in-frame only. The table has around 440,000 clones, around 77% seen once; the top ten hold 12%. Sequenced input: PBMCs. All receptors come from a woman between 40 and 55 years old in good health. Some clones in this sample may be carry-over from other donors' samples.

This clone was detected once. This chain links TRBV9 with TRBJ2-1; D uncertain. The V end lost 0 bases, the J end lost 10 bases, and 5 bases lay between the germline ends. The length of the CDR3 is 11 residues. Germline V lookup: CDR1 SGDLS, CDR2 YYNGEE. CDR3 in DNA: TGTGCCAGCAGCGTAGATCGAGAGCAGTTCTTC. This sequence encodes CASSVDREQFF.

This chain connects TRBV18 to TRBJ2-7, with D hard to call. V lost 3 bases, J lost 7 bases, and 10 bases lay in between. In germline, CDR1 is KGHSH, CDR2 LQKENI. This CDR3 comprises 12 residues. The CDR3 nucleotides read TGTGCCAGCTCACCTGGGCTTCGAGAGCAGTACTTC. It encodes CASSPGLREQYF.

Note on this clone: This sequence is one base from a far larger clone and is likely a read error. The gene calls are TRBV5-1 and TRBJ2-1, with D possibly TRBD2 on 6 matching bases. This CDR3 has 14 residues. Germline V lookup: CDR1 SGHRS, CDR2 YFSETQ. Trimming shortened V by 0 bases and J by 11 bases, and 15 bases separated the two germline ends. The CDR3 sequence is CASSLAQMRDKQFF. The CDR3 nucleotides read TGCGCCAGCAGCTTGGCCCAGATGCGGGATAAGCAGTTCTTC.

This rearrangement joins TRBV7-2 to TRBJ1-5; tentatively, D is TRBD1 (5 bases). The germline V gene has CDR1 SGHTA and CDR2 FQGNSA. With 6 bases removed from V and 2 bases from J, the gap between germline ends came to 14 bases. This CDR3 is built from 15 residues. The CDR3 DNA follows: TGTGCCAGCAGTGTGGCAGGGAGGGGCAATCAGCCCCAGCATTTT. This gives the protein CASSVAGRGNQPQHF.

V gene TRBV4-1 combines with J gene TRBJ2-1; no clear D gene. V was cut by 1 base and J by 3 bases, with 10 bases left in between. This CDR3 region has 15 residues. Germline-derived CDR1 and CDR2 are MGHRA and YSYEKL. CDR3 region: CASSQVRPFYNEQFF. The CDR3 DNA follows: TGCGCCAGCAGCCAAGTTCGTCCTTTCTACAATGAGCAGTTCTTC.

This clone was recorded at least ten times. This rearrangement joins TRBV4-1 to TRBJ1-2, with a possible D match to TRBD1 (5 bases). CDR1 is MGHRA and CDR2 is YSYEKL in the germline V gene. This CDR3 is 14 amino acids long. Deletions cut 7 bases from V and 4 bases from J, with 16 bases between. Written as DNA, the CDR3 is TGCGCCAGCACCCGGCGGGGGGGTTCCTATGGCTACACCTTC. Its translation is CASTRRGGSYGYTF.

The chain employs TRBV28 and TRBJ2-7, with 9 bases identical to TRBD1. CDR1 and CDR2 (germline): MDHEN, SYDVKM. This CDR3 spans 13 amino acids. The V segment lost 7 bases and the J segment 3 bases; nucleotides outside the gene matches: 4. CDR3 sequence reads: CASILTGGYEQYF. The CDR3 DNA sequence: TGTGCCAGCATTTTGACAGGGGGCTACGAGCAGTACTTC.

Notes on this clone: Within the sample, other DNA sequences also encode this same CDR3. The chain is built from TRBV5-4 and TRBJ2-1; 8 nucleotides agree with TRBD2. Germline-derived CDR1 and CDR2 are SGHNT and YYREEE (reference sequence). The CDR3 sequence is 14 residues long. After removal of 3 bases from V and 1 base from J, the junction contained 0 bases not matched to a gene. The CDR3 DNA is TGTGCCAGCAGCTCTAGCGGGTCCTACAATGAGCAGTTCTTC. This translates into CASSSSGSYNEQFF. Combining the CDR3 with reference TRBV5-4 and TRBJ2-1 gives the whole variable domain ETGVTQSPTHLIKTRGQQVTLRCSSQSGHNTVSWYQQALGQGPQFIFQYYREEENGRGNFPPRFSGLQFPNYSSELNVNALELDDSALYLCASSSSGSYNEQFFGPGTRLTVL.

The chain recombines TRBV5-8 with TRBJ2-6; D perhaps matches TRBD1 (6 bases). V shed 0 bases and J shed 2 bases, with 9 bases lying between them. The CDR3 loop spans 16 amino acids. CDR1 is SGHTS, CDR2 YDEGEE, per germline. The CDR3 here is CASSLDRVAGANVLTF. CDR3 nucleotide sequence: TGTGCCAGCAGCTTGGACAGGGTAGCTGGGGCCAACGTCCTGACTTTC.

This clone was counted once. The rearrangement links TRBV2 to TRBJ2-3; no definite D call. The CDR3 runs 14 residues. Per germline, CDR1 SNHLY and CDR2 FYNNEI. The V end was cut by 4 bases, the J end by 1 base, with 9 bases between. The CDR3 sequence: CASSGVSRTDTQYF. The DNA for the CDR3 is TGTGCCAGCAGTGGAGTGTCGCGCACAGATACGCAGTATTTT.

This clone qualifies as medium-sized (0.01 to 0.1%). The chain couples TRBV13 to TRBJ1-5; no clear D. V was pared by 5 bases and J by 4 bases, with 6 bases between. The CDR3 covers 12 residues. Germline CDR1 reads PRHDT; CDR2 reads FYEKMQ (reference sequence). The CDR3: CASSANNQPQHF. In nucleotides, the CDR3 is TGTGCCAGCAGCGCCAATAATCAGCCCCAGCATTTT.